The rows below give T cell receptor beta chains drawn from one sample of a study of PD-1 blockade in classical Hodgkin lymphoma. TCRdb's copy holds only in-frame clones and misses some; the assay was immunoSEQ multiplex PCR. The sample has 40,000 to 45,000 clones, 55% to 70% seen once. Source: peripheral blood mononuclear cells (PBMCs), taken before the fourth cycle of nivolumab. All receptors derive from a human donor with classical Hodgkin lymphoma. Each CDR3 is given with its conserved first and last residue. D genes are given only for firm matches. Some rows have no size entry. The others give once, few or many, or a class for an expanded clone.

d_call: NA
clone_size: NA
j_call: TRBJ2-3
v_call: TRBV21-1
cdr3_aa: CASSKVGSGTYTDTQYF
cdr3_nt: NA

d_call: NA
clone_size: few
j_call: TRBJ1-1
v_call: TRBV6-5
cdr3_aa: CASSLTRLTEAFF
cdr3_nt: TGTGCCAGCAGTCTAACCCGGTTGACTGAAGCTTTCTTT

d_call: NA
clone_size: NA
j_call: TRBJ2-1
v_call: TRBV10-2
cdr3_aa: CASSESLWGVNEQFF
cdr3_nt: TGCGCCAGCAGTGAGTCTCTGTGGGGCGTGAATGAGCAGTTCTTC

d_call: TRBD1
clone_size: NA
j_call: TRBJ1-3
v_call: TRBV29-1
cdr3_aa: CSVGDSSGNTIYF
cdr3_nt: TGCAGCGTTGGGGACAGTTCTGGAAACACCATATATTTT

d_call: NA
clone_size: NA
j_call: TRBJ1-1
v_call: TRBV10-3
cdr3_aa: CAISEAVSVGAFF
cdr3_nt: TGTGCCATCAGTGAGGCGGTCTCGGTCGGAGCTTTCTTT

d_call: NA
clone_size: NA
j_call: TRBJ2-5
v_call: TRBV19
cdr3_aa: CASREQGWETQYF
cdr3_nt: TGTGCCAGTAGAGAACAGGGATGGGAGACCCAGTACTTC

d_call: TRBD1
clone_size: NA
j_call: TRBJ1-4
v_call: TRBV5-1
cdr3_aa: CASSFSQGSEKLFF
cdr3_nt: TGCGCCAGCAGCTTCTCACAGGGGAGTGAAAAACTGTTTTTT

d_call: NA
clone_size: NA
j_call: TRBJ2-7
v_call: TRBV27
cdr3_aa: CASSSAPTYEQYF
cdr3_nt: TGTGCCAGCAGTTCCGCCCCCACCTACGAGCAGTACTTC

d_call: NA
clone_size: few
j_call: TRBJ1-2
v_call: TRBV7-2
cdr3_aa: CASSDSRIANYGYTF
cdr3_nt: TGTGCCAGCAGCGATTCCAGGATCGCTAACTATGGCTACACCTTC

d_call: TRBD2
clone_size: NA
j_call: TRBJ2-3
v_call: TRBV4-2
cdr3_aa: CASSPASSGPSTDTQYF
cdr3_nt: TGTGCCAGCAGCCCCGCCTCTAGCGGCCCTAGCACAGATACGCAGTATTTT

d_call: TRBD1
clone_size: NA
j_call: TRBJ1-1
v_call: TRBV6-5
cdr3_aa: CASSPWTGGSEAFF
cdr3_nt: TGTGCCAGCAGTCCCTGGACAGGGGGCTCTGAAGCTTTCTTT

d_call: TRBD1
clone_size: NA
j_call: TRBJ2-4
v_call: TRBV9
cdr3_aa: CASSPGQGLAKNIQYF
cdr3_nt: TGTGCCAGCAGCCCCGGACAGGGACTAGCCAAAAACATTCAGTACTTC

d_call: TRBD1
clone_size: NA
j_call: TRBJ1-2
v_call: TRBV15
cdr3_aa: CATSRDRGGSAGYTF
cdr3_nt: TGTGCCACCAGCAGGGACAGGGGAGGGTCGGCAGGCTACACCTTC

d_call: NA
clone_size: few
j_call: TRBJ2-7
v_call: TRBV11-2
cdr3_aa: CASSLGPTNYYEQYF
cdr3_nt: TGTGCCAGCAGCTTAGGACCCACTAACTACTACGAGCAGTACTTC

d_call: NA
clone_size: NA
j_call: TRBJ2-7
v_call: TRBV30
cdr3_aa: CASTKEALSSYEQYF
cdr3_nt: TGTGCCTCAACTAAGGAGGCTCTTAGTTCCTACGAGCAGTACTTC

d_call: TRBD1
clone_size: NA
j_call: TRBJ2-5
v_call: TRBV11-1
cdr3_aa: CASGSLGTGEETQYF
cdr3_nt: TGTGCCAGCGGCTCGTTAGGGACAGGGGAAGAGACCCAGTACTTC

d_call: TRBD1
clone_size: NA
j_call: TRBJ2-1
v_call: TRBV10-2
cdr3_aa: CASSVGQNEQFF
cdr3_nt: TGCGCCAGCAGTGTGGGACAGAATGAGCAGTTCTTC

d_call: NA
clone_size: NA
j_call: TRBJ2-3
v_call: TRBV9
cdr3_aa: CASSVAGTWPSTDTQYF
cdr3_nt: TGTGCCAGCAGCGTAGCCGGGACCTGGCCTAGCACAGATACGCAGTATTTT

d_call: NA
clone_size: NA
j_call: TRBJ2-2
v_call: TRBV6-1
cdr3_aa: CASLSTVNTGELFF
cdr3_nt: TGTGCCAGCCTTTCCACGGTGAACACCGGGGAGCTGTTTTTT

d_call: NA
clone_size: NA
j_call: TRBJ2-5
v_call: TRBV5-6
cdr3_aa: CASRDGRFSEETQYF
cdr3_nt: TGTGCCAGCAGGGATGGGAGGTTTTCGGAGGAGACCCAGTACTTC

d_call: NA
clone_size: NA
j_call: TRBJ2-7
v_call: TRBV19
cdr3_aa: CASHKDGATPSYEQYF
cdr3_nt: TGTGCCAGTCACAAGGACGGCGCAACACCCTCCTACGAGCAGTACTTC

d_call: NA
clone_size: NA
j_call: TRBJ1-4
v_call: TRBV4-3
cdr3_aa: CASSQVGQADEKLFF
cdr3_nt: TGCGCCAGCAGCCAAGTGGGGCAGGCGGATGAAAAACTGTTTTTT

d_call: NA
clone_size: NA
j_call: TRBJ1-1
v_call: TRBV7-9
cdr3_aa: CASSAQWARNTEAFF
cdr3_nt: TGTGCCAGCAGCGCCCAATGGGCGAGGAACACTGAAGCTTTCTTT

d_call: NA
clone_size: NA
j_call: TRBJ2-1
v_call: TRBV7-8
cdr3_aa: CASSLFGGLNNEQFF
cdr3_nt: TGTGCCAGCAGCTTATTTGGGGGCCTAAACAATGAGCAGTTCTTC

d_call: NA
clone_size: NA
j_call: TRBJ2-7
v_call: TRBV6-5
cdr3_aa: CASAGHQTYEQYF
cdr3_nt: TGTGCCAGCGCGGGACATCAAACCTACGAGCAGTACTTC

d_call: TRBD2
clone_size: NA
j_call: TRBJ2-3
v_call: TRBV9
cdr3_aa: CASSVAAGVGTDTQYF
cdr3_nt: TGTGCCAGCAGCGTAGCGGCGGGGGTGGGCACAGATACGCAGTATTTT

d_call: NA
clone_size: NA
j_call: TRBJ2-5
v_call: TRBV28
cdr3_aa: CASSTYFGVQETQYF
cdr3_nt: TGTGCCAGCAGTACCTACTTTGGAGTACAAGAGACCCAGTACTTC

d_call: NA
clone_size: NA
j_call: TRBJ1-4
v_call: TRBV11-2
cdr3_aa: CASRPTAGNEKLFF
cdr3_nt: TGTGCCAGCAGACCGACAGCCGGGAATGAAAAACTGTTTTTT

d_call: NA
clone_size: NA
j_call: TRBJ2-1
v_call: TRBV9
cdr3_aa: CASSVDGVGQFF
cdr3_nt: TGTGCCAGCAGCGTCGACGGGGTGGGGCAGTTCTTC

d_call: TRBD1
clone_size: NA
j_call: TRBJ2-7
v_call: TRBV19
cdr3_aa: CASSSDRATIDEQYF
cdr3_nt: TGTGCCAGTAGTTCGGACAGGGCGACTATTGACGAGCAGTACTTC

d_call: NA
clone_size: few
j_call: TRBJ1-1
v_call: TRBV19
cdr3_aa: CASTHGRDTMNTEAFF
cdr3_nt: TGTGCCAGTACCCACGGCCGGGACACGATGAACACTGAAGCTTTCTTT

d_call: NA
clone_size: NA
j_call: TRBJ1-3
v_call: TRBV19
cdr3_aa: CASSIYGGNRNTIYF
cdr3_nt: TGTGCCAGTAGTATATACGGTGGTAACAGAAACACCATATATTTT

d_call: NA
clone_size: once
j_call: TRBJ1-5
v_call: TRBV27
cdr3_aa: CASSFDSNQPQHF
cdr3_nt: TGTGCCAGCAGTTTTGACAGCAATCAGCCCCAGCATTTT

d_call: NA
clone_size: NA
j_call: TRBJ1-5
v_call: TRBV10-2
cdr3_aa: CASSTGPNQPQHF
cdr3_nt: TGCGCCAGCAGTACAGGGCCCAATCAGCCCCAGCATTTT

d_call: TRBD2
clone_size: NA
j_call: TRBJ2-1
v_call: TRBV2
cdr3_aa: CASSERSSGGLLPLYNEQFF
cdr3_nt: TGTGCCAGCAGTGAAAGGTCTAGCGGGGGCCTCTTACCGCTCTACAATGAGCAGTTCTTC

d_call: TRBD1
clone_size: NA
j_call: TRBJ1-5
v_call: TRBV28
cdr3_aa: CASSLLPPRQGIDQPQHF
cdr3_nt: TGTGCCAGCAGTTTATTACCCCCCAGACAGGGAATAGATCAGCCCCAGCATTTT

d_call: NA
clone_size: NA
j_call: TRBJ1-1
v_call: TRBV15
cdr3_aa: CATKRSENTEAFF
cdr3_nt: TGTGCCACCAAGCGGTCTGAAAACACTGAAGCTTTCTTT

d_call: NA
clone_size: NA
j_call: TRBJ2-3
v_call: TRBV18
cdr3_aa: CASSPPLNTDTQYF
cdr3_nt: TGTGCCAGCTCACCACCCCTAAACACAGATACGCAGTATTTT

d_call: NA
clone_size: NA
j_call: TRBJ2-2
v_call: TRBV27
cdr3_aa: CASSFRGSGELFF
cdr3_nt: TGTGCCAGCAGTTTTCGGGGATCCGGGGAGCTGTTTTTT

d_call: TRBD2
clone_size: once
j_call: TRBJ2-2
v_call: TRBV4-1
cdr3_aa: CASSQEALAGPTGELFF
cdr3_nt: TGCGCCAGCAGCCAAGAAGCCCTAGCGGGGCCCACCGGGGAGCTGTTTTTT

d_call: TRBD2
clone_size: NA
j_call: TRBJ2-3
v_call: TRBV27
cdr3_aa: CASSPQGLAQDTQYF
cdr3_nt: TGTGCCAGCAGTCCCCAAGGACTAGCACAAGATACGCAGTATTTT

d_call: NA
clone_size: NA
j_call: TRBJ2-2
v_call: TRBV29-1
cdr3_aa: CSVESRSTGELFF
cdr3_nt: TGCAGCGTTGAAAGCCGGAGCACCGGGGAGCTGTTTTTT

d_call: TRBD1
clone_size: NA
j_call: TRBJ2-7
v_call: TRBV6-5
cdr3_aa: CASSYGQGAYEQYF
cdr3_nt: TGTGCCAGCAGTTACGGACAGGGCGCCTACGAGCAGTACTTC

d_call: TRBD1
clone_size: NA
j_call: TRBJ1-3
v_call: TRBV28
cdr3_aa: CASSLSGTGRNTIYF
cdr3_nt: TGTGCCAGCAGTTTATCTGGGACAGGTAGAAACACCATATATTTT

d_call: TRBD1
clone_size: NA
j_call: TRBJ1-1
v_call: TRBV29-1
cdr3_aa: CSGTGAPRTEAFF
cdr3_nt: TGCAGCGGGACAGGGGCTCCTCGCACTGAAGCTTTCTTT

d_call: TRBD2
clone_size: NA
j_call: TRBJ2-1
v_call: TRBV4-1
cdr3_aa: CASSRIAGNNEQFF
cdr3_nt: TGCGCCAGCAGCAGAATAGCGGGGAACAATGAGCAGTTCTTC

d_call: NA
clone_size: NA
j_call: TRBJ1-1
v_call: TRBV6-5
cdr3_aa: CASSYASANTEAFF
cdr3_nt: TGTGCCAGCAGTTACGCCTCAGCGAACACTGAAGCTTTCTTT

d_call: TRBD2
clone_size: NA
j_call: TRBJ2-3
v_call: TRBV9
cdr3_aa: CASSVGLAGDTQYF
cdr3_nt: TGTGCCAGCAGCGTAGGGCTAGCGGGGGATACGCAGTATTTT

d_call: NA
clone_size: NA
j_call: TRBJ1-4
v_call: TRBV6-1
cdr3_aa: CASSPVWGGNEKLFF
cdr3_nt: TGTGCCAGCAGCCCTGTCTGGGGGGGAAATGAAAAACTGTTTTTT

d_call: NA
clone_size: NA
j_call: TRBJ1-2
v_call: TRBV14
cdr3_aa: CASSQAPTVNHGYTF
cdr3_nt: TGTGCCAGCAGCCAAGCCCCGACAGTTAATCATGGCTACACCTTC

d_call: NA
clone_size: NA
j_call: TRBJ1-1
v_call: TRBV6-1
cdr3_aa: CASSTGTETEAFF
cdr3_nt: TGTGCCAGCAGTACTGGGACGGAGACTGAAGCTTTCTTT

d_call: TRBD2
clone_size: NA
j_call: TRBJ2-5
v_call: TRBV5-4
cdr3_aa: CASSPSGTRGETQYF
cdr3_nt: TGTGCCAGCAGCCCCTCCGGGACTAGGGGCGAGACCCAGTACTTC

d_call: NA
clone_size: few
j_call: TRBJ2-5
v_call: TRBV4-3
cdr3_aa: CASSQDKGYGETQYF
cdr3_nt: TGCGCCAGCAGCCAAGATAAGGGTTACGGGGAGACCCAGTACTTC

d_call: NA
clone_size: NA
j_call: TRBJ2-7
v_call: TRBV5-6
cdr3_aa: CASRVSSYEQYF
cdr3_nt: TGTGCCAGCAGGGTAAGCTCCTACGAGCAGTACTTC